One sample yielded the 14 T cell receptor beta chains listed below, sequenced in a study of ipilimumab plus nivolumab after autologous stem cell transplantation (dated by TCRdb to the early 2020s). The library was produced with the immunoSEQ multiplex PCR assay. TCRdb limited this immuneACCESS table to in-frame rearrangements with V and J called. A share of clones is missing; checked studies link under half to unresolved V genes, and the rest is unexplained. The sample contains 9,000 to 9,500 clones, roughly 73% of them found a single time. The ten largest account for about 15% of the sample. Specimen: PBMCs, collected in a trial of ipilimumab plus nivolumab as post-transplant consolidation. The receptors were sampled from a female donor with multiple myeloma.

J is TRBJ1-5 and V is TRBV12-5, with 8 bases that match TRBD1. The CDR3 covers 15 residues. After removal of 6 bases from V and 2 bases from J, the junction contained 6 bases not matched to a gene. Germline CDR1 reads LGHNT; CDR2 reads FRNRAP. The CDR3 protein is CASGIQGGGNQPQHF. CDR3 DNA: TGTGCTAGTGGAATACAGGGGGGGGGCAATCAGCCCCAGCATTTT.

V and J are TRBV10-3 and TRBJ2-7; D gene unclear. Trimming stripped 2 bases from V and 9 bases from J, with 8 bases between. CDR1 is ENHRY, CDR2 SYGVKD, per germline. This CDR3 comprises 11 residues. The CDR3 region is CAISEPSVQYF. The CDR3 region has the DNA TGTGCCATCAGTGAGCCCAGTGTGCAGTACTTC.

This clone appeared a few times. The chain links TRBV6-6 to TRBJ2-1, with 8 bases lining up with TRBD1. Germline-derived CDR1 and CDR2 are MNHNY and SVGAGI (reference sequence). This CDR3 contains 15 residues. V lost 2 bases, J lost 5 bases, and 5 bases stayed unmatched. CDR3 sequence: CASSYPETGDNEQFF. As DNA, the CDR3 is TGTGCCAGCAGTTACCCCGAGACAGGGGACAATGAGCAGTTCTTC.

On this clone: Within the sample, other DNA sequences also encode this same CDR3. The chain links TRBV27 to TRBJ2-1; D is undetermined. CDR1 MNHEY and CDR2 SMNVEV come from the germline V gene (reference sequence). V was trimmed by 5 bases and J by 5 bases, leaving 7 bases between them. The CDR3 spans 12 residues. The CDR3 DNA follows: TGTGCCAGCAGTCTCCCCCACAATGAGCAGTTCTTC. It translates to CASSLPHNEQFF.

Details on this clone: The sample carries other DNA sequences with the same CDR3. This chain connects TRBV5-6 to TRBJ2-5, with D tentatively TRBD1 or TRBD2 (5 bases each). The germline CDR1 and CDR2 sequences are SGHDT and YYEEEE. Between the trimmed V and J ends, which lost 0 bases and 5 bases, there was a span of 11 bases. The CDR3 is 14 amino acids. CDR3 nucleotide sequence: TGTGCCAGCAGCTTGGCTTTCAGGGAGGAGACCCAGTACTTC. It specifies CASSLAFREETQYF.

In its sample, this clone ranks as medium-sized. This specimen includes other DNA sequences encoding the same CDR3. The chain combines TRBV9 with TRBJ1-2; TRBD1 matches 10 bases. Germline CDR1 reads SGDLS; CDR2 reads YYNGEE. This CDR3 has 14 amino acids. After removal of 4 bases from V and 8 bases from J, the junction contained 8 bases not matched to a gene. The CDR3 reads CASSTTGGAGGYTF. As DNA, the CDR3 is TGTGCCAGCAGCACGACAGGGGGCGCAGGCGGCTACACCTTC.

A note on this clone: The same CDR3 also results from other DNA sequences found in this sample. The CDR3 DNA reads as TGTGCCAGCAGTTACTCGACCGGACTTAATGAAAAACTGTTTTTT. Its translation is CASSYSTGLNEKLFF. The genes are TRBV6-5 and TRBJ1-4; D is unclear. V dropped 0 bases and J dropped 4 bases, with 9 bases sitting between them. CDR1 and CDR2 from the germline V gene are MNHEY and SVGAGI. This CDR3 has 15 residues.

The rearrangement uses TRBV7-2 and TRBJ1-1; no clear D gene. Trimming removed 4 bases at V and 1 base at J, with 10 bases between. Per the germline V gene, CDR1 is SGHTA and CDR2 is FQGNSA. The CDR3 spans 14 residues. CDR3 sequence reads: CASSSARQNTEAFF. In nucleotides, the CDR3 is TGTGCCAGCAGCTCGGCACGGCAGAACACTGAAGCTTTCTTT.

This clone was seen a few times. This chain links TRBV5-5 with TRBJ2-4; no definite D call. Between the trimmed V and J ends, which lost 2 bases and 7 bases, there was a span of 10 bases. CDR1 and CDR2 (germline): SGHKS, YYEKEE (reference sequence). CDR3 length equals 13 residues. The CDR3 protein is CASSLGSWNIQYF. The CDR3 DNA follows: TGTGCCAGCAGCTTAGGCAGCTGGAACATTCAGTACTTC.

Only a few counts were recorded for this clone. CDR3 sequence: CASSPLSGRSHEQYF. DNA of the CDR3: TGTGCCAGCAGTCCGCTGAGCGGGAGATCTCACGAGCAGTACTTC. V is TRBV27 and J is TRBJ2-7, with 8 bases that match TRBD2. The length of the CDR3 is 15 residues. V trimming: 5 bases; J trimming: 5 bases; junction bases outside the gene matches: 11. Germline CDR1 reads MNHEY; CDR2 reads SMNVEV (reference sequence).

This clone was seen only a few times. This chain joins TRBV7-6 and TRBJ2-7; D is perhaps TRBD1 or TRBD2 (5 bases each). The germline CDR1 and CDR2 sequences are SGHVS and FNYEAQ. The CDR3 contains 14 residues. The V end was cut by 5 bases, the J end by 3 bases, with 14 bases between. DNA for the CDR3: TGTGCCAGCAGCCCAGGGACCCTAGGCTACGAGCAGTACTTC. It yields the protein CASSPGTLGYEQYF.

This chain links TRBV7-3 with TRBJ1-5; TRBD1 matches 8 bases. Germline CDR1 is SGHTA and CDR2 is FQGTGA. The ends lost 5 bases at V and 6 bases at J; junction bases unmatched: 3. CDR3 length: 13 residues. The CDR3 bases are TGTGCCAGCAGCCCTGGACAGGGTCAGCCCCAGCATTTT. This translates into CASSPGQGQPQHF.

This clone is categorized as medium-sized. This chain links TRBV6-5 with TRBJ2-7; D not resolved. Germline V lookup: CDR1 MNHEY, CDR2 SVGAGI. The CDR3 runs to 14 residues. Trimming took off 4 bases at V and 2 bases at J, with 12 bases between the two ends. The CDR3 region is CASSFGKKPYEQYF. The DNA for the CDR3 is TGTGCCAGCAGTTTTGGGAAAAAACCCTACGAGCAGTACTTC.

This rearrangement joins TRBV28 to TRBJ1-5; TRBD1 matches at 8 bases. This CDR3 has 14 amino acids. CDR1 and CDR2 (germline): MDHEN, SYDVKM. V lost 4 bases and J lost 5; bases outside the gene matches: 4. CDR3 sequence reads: CASSSGQGDQPQHF. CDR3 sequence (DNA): TGTGCCAGCAGTTCCGGACAGGGCGATCAGCCCCAGCATTTT.